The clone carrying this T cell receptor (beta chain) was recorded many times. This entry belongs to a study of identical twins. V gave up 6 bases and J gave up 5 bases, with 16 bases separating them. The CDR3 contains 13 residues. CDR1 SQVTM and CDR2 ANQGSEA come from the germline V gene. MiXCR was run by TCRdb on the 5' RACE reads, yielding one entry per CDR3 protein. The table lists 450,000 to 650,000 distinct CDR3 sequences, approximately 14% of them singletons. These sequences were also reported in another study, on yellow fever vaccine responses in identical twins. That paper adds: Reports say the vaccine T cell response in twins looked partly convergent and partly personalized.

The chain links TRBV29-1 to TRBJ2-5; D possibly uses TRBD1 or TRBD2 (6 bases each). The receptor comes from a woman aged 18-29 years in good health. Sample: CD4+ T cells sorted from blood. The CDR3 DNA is TGCAGCGTCCTAGGGGGGAAGAGGGAGACCCAGTACTTC. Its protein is CSVLGGKRETQYF.